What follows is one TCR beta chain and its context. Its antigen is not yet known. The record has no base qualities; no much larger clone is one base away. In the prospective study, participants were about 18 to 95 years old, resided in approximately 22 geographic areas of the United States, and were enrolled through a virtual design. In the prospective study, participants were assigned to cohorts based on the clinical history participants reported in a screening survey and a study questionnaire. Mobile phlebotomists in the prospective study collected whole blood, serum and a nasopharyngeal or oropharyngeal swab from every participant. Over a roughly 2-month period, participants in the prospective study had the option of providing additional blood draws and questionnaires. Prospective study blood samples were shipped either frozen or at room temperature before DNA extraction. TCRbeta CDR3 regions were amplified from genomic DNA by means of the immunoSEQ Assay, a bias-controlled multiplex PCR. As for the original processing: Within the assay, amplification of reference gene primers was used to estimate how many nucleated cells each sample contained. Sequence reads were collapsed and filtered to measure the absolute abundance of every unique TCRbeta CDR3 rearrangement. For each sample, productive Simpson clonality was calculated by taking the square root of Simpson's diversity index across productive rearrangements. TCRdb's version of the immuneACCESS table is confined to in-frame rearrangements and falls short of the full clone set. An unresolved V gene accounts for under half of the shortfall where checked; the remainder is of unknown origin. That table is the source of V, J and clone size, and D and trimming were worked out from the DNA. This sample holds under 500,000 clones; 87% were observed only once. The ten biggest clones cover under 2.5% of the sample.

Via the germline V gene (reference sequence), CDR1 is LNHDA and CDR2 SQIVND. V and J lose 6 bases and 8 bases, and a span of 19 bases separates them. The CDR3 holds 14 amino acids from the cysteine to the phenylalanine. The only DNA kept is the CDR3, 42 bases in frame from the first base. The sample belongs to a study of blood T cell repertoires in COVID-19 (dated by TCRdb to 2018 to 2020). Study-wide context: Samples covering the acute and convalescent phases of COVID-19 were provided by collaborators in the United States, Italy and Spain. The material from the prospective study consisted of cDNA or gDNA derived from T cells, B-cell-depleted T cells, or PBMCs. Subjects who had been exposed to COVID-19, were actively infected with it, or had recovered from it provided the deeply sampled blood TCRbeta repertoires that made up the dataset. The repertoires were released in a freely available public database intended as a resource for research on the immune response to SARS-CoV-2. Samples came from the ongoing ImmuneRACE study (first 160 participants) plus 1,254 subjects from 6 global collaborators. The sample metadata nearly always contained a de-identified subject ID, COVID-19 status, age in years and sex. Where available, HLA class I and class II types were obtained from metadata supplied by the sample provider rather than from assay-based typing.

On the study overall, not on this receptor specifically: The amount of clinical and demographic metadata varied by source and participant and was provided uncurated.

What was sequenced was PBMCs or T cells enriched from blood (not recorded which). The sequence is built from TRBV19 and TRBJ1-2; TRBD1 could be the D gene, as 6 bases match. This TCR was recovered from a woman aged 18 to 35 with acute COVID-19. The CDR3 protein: CASRTGGSPYGYTF. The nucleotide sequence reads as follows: TGTGCCAGTAGGACAGGAGGCTCCCCCTACGGCTACACCTTC.